This T cell receptor beta chain was captured by sequencing in a study of graft-versus-host responses after intestinal transplantation. Study context: Anti-thymocyte globulin was used for induction in all recipients, who then took tacrolimus and steroids for approximately 3 years. Study-level points and caveats: Recipient marrow contained GvH clones, some of which appeared first in ileum or blood. Early post-transplant declines in HvG were associated with peak levels of circulating GvH clones. Allograft clonal ratios (graft-versus-host to host-versus-graft) were high in patients who had graft-donor T cell macrochimerism.

Notes on this clone: Its antigen is as yet unknown.

Here immunoSEQ multiplex PCR was the method, and the copy in TCRdb shows in-frame clones only, minus some. Counted here are 95,000 to 150,000 clones, just under 95% occurring once; the ten biggest clones make up over 0.1%. This clonotype was obtained from a human donor who received an intestinal transplant. Sequenced here: unstimulated CD4+ T cells sorted from spleen or lymph node cells, sampled before intestinal transplant.

CDR3 protein: CASSLKGLAGGKGTDTQYF. The CDR3 DNA follows: TGCGCCAGCAGCCTCAAGGGACTAGCGGGAGGCAAGGGCACAGATACGCAGTATTTT. The rearrangement uses TRBV4-1 and TRBJ2-3; 15 nucleotides match TRBD2. Per germline, CDR1 MGHRA and CDR2 YSYEKL. J lost 1 base, V lost 4 bases, and 9 bases had no gene match. The CDR3 runs to 19 residues.